Listed here are 23 T cell receptor beta chains from one sample, sequenced in a study of CD8+ T cells in alopecia areata. Treatment given: oral pan-JAK inhibitor, 5-10 mg twice daily. Investigators isolated RNA and reverse transcribed it into cDNA to act as the sequencing template. Clones were read by immunoSEQ multiplex PCR, and TCRdb kept only the in-frame ones, dropping some. The sample includes 95,000 to 150,000 clones, approximately 53% of them seen just once. Source: CD4+ T cells sorted from blood, taken at week 4, from a patient treated with tofacitinib. The receptors here all came from a human donor with alopecia areata.

The chain combines TRBV9 with TRBJ1-5; tentative D call: TRBD1 (5 bases). This CDR3 spans 14 amino acids. V dropped 0 bases and J dropped 7 bases, with 11 bases sitting between them. CDR1 SGDLS and CDR2 YYNGEE come from the germline V gene. CDR3 sequence reads: CASSVGGKGQPQHF. In DNA form, the CDR3 reads TGTGCCAGCAGCGTAGGCGGCAAGGGGCAGCCCCAGCATTTT.

This clone was seen more than once but under ten times. This chain connects TRBV5-1 to TRBJ1-2; D might be TRBD1 (5 bases). The V end was cut by 2 bases, the J end by 1 base, with 9 bases between. Germline V gives CDR1 SGHRS, CDR2 YFSETQ. The CDR3 contains 14 residues. This CDR3 reads CASSFGGYNYGYTF. The CDR3, as DNA: TGCGCCAGCAGCTTTGGGGGATATAACTATGGCTACACCTTC.

The chain couples TRBV7-8 to TRBJ1-6; D may be TRBD1 (6 bases). CDR1 and CDR2 from the germline V gene are SGHVS and FQNEAQ. The CDR3 runs 13 residues. Trimming removed 2 bases at V and 8 bases at J, with 7 bases between. CDR3 in DNA: TGTGCCAGCAGCTTAAGGGGGGATTCACCCCTCCACTTT. Residues: CASSLRGDSPLHF.

The rearrangement joins TRBV10-3 to TRBJ2-3; TRBD2 matches at 11 bases. Germline V gene lookup returns CDR1 ENHRY and CDR2 SYGVKD. The CDR3 totals 16 residues. J lost 2 bases, V lost 2 bases, and 3 bases had no gene match. The CDR3 DNA is TGTGCCATCAGTGAGGCTAGCGGGAGGACCACAGATACGCAGTATTTT. Translated: CAISEASGRTTDTQYF.

This chain links TRBV10-2 with TRBJ1-5; D is unresolved. V was trimmed by 10 bases and J by 10 bases, leaving 11 bases between them. This CDR3 has 10 residues. The germline CDR1 and CDR2 sequences are WSHSY and SAAADI. CDR3 nucleotides: TGCGCCACCCTATGGGGTCCCCAGCATTTT. Translation gives CATLWGPQHF.

The chain is built from TRBV29-1 and TRBJ1-1; D not resolved. CDR3 length: 10 amino acids. Trimming pared 5 bases from V and 5 bases from J, leaving 6 bases between. Looked up from germline, CDR1 is SQVTM and CDR2 is ANQGSEA. The CDR3 region has the DNA TGCAGCGTTTTCGGGACTGAAGCTTTCTTT. Its translation: CSVFGTEAFF.

This clone was seen a few times. The gene calls are TRBV7-9 and TRBJ2-2; D is uncertain. The V gene's germline CDR1 is SEHNR and CDR2 FQNEAQ (reference sequence). The V end lost 2 bases, the J end lost 3 bases, and 10 bases lay between the germline ends. The CDR3 length is 15 residues. In nucleotides, the CDR3 is TGTGCCAGCAGCTTATCCGACGGCTACACCGGGGAGCTGTTTTTT. It encodes CASSLSDGYTGELFF. Combining the CDR3 with reference TRBV7-9 and TRBJ2-2 gives the whole variable domain DTGVSQNPRHKITKRGQNVTFRCDPISEHNRLYWYRQTLGQGPEFLTYFQNEAQLEKSRLLSDRFSAERPKGSFSTLEIQRTEQGDSAMYLCASSLSDGYTGELFFGEGSRLTVL.

This clone has a single count. The J gene is TRBJ1-5, the V gene TRBV30; no reliable D call. The V and J ends lost 2 bases and 0 bases respectively, with 11 bases between them. Germline V gene data show CDR1 as GTSNPN and CDR2 as SVGIG (reference sequence). CDR3 size: 15 residues. The CDR3 region has the DNA TGTGCCTGGAGTCAACCGGGGATTAGCAATCAGCCCCAGCATTTT. Residues: CAWSQPGISNQPQHF.

This chain connects TRBV29-1 to TRBJ2-7, with 10 bases matching TRBD1. Per germline, CDR1 SQVTM and CDR2 ANQGSEA. The CDR3 is 12 amino acids. V dropped 7 bases and J dropped 4; count of bases not matched to a gene: 4. The CDR3 here is CSGTGGGYEQYF. CDR3 sequence (DNA): TGCAGCGGGACAGGGGGAGGGTACGAGCAGTACTTC.

The chain recombines TRBV2 with TRBJ2-7; D possibly corresponds to TRBD1 (5 bases). The germline gives CDR1 SNHLY, CDR2 FYNNEI. CDR3 length: 14 amino acids. Trimming left V 2 bases short and J 6 bases short, with 14 bases between. The CDR3 DNA is TGTGCCAGCAGTGAATGGGGCAGAAGCCTCGAGCAGTACTTC. Translated: CASSEWGRSLEQYF.

V usage is TRBV4-2 and J usage is TRBJ2-7; the D is unclear. Germline V gene data show CDR1 as LGHNA and CDR2 as YNFKEQ. This CDR3 spans 14 amino acids. V dropped 0 bases and J dropped 1 base, with 7 bases sitting between them. DNA for the CDR3: TGTGCCAGCAGCCAAGAGGTGAGATCCTACGAGCAGTACTTC. It translates to CASSQEVRSYEQYF.

This clone occurred a few times. The V call is TRBV19, the J call TRBJ2-7; D is uncertain. The germline V gene has CDR1 LNHDA and CDR2 SQIVND (reference sequence). The CDR3 totals 15 residues. V gave up 8 bases and J gave up 3 bases, with 20 bases separating them. CDR3 loop: CASRRAPYSYYEQYF. In nucleotides, the CDR3 is TGTGCCAGTCGCCGGGCCCCTTACAGTTACTACGAGCAGTACTTC.

This clone was counted a few times. This rearrangement joins TRBV9 to TRBJ2-2, with 12 bases aligning to TRBD2. Per the germline V gene, CDR1 is SGDLS and CDR2 is YYNGEE. The CDR3 has 17 residues. V was pared by 2 bases and J by 6 bases, with 8 bases of the junction left unmatched. The CDR3 DNA reads as TGTGCCAGCAGCGTGATACTAGCGGGGGGTGCTGCCGGGGAGCTGTTTTTT. It specifies CASSVILAGGAAGELFF.

The gene calls are TRBV29-1 and TRBJ1-2; D gene unclear. Trimming took off 2 bases at V and 6 bases at J, with 19 bases between the two ends. The CDR3 is made up of 15 amino acids. Germline V gene sequence: CDR1 SQVTM, CDR2 ANQGSEA. The CDR3 nucleotides read TGCAGCGTTGAAAAGTTCCGGACGCCCCGCAATGGCTACACCTTC. Its translation is CSVEKFRTPRNGYTF.

The chain uses TRBV30 and TRBJ1-1, with D tentatively TRBD1 (5 bases). V lost 2 bases and J 1 base, leaving 8 bases between the germline ends. In germline, CDR1 is GTSNPN, CDR2 SVGIG (reference sequence). The length of the CDR3 is 13 residues. CDR3 bases: TGTGCCTGGAGTCCGACAGCGAACACTGAAGCTTTCTTT. This encodes CAWSPTANTEAFF.

The V gene is TRBV2, the J gene TRBJ2-5; TRBD2 is a possible D gene (5 bases). Germline CDR1 SNHLY, CDR2 FYNNEI. CDR3 length: 16 residues. V dropped 7 bases and J dropped 2 bases, with 20 bases sitting between them. This CDR3 reads CASKEAASGKQETQYF. CDR3 in DNA: TGTGCCAGCAAGGAGGCCGCCAGCGGCAAACAAGAGACCCAGTACTTC.

This clone was counted a few times. This chain uses TRBV5-1 with TRBJ2-7; D perhaps matches TRBD2 (5 bases). V dropped 4 bases and J dropped 2 bases, with 13 bases sitting between them. This CDR3 comprises 14 residues. The germline gives CDR1 SGHRS, CDR2 YFSETQ. CDR3 DNA sequence: TGCGCCAGCAGCGCGACTGGAGGTCCCTACGAGCAGTACTTC. It is translated as CASSATGGPYEQYF.

CDR3 nucleotides: TGTGCCAGCGGACAGGTCCAAGAGACCCAGTACTTC. This translates into CASGQVQETQYF. V usage is TRBV13 and J usage is TRBJ2-5; 7 bases map to TRBD1. The CDR3 contains 12 residues. The germline V gene has CDR1 PRHDT and CDR2 FYEKMQ (reference sequence). With V trimmed by 8 bases and J by 1 base, 1 base remained unmatched.

This clone was seen just once. The rearrangement joins TRBV30 to TRBJ1-1; D is undetermined. Trimming took off 4 bases at V and 4 bases at J, with 16 bases between the two ends. CDR3 length equals 14 residues. Looked up from germline, CDR1 is GTSNPN and CDR2 is SVGIG (reference sequence). CDR3 bases: TGTGCCTGGACGCTTAGAGGGAGTGGCACTGAAGCTTTCTTT. Its protein product is CAWTLRGSGTEAFF.

This chain links TRBV9 with TRBJ2-7, with 11 bases matching TRBD2. The V segment lost 0 bases and the J segment 9 bases; nucleotides outside the gene matches: 2. The CDR3 sequence is 13 residues long. CDR1 SGDLS and CDR2 YYNGEE come from the germline V gene. This chain's CDR3 is CASSVDLAGGQYF. The CDR3 coding sequence is TGTGCCAGCAGCGTAGACCTAGCGGGAGGGCAGTACTTC.

This clone was seen just once. The chain combines TRBV25-1 with TRBJ1-1; D ambiguous. Germline V gives CDR1 MGHDK, CDR2 SYGVNS. The CDR3 covers 14 residues. Trimming took 0 bases from V and 6 from J, leaving 11 bases between them. The CDR3 nucleotides read TGTGCCAGCAGTGAATATGGCTCGGGCGCTGAAGCTTTCTTT. Translating gives CASSEYGSGAEAFF.

The chain recombines TRBV29-1 with TRBJ2-5; the match to TRBD1 covers 11 bases. Germline V CDR1 and CDR2: SQVTM, ANQGSEA. CDR3 length equals 14 residues. V lost 5 bases, J lost 5 bases, and 7 bases stayed unmatched. The CDR3 spells CSVRDRGLLETQYF. DNA for the CDR3: TGCAGCGTTAGGGACAGGGGGTTGCTGGAGACCCAGTACTTC.

Only one count was recorded for this clone. The CDR3 coding sequence is TGTGCCAGCACTAGGAGAAGCTCCTATAATTCACCCCTCCACTTT. Its translation: CASTRRSSYNSPLHF. V gene TRBV6-5 combines with J gene TRBJ1-6; D ambiguous. The CDR3 covers 15 residues. Per the germline V gene, CDR1 is MNHEY and CDR2 is SVGAGI. Trimming cost V 7 bases and J 0 bases, with 10 bases left between them.